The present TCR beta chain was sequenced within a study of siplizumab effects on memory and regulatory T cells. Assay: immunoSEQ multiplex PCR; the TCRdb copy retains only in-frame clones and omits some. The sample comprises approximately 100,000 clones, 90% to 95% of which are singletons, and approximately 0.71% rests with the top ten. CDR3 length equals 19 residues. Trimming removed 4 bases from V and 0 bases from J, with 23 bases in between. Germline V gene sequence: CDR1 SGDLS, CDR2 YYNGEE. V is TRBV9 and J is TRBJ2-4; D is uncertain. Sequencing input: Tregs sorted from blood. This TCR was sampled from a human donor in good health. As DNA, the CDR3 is TGTGCCAGCAGCCCTTATAAACCACTAATACCACTAGCCAAAAACATTCAGTACTTC. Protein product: CASSPYKPLIPLAKNIQYF. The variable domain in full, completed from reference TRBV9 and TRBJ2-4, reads DSGVTQTPKHLITATGQRVTLRCSPRSGDLSVYWYQQSLDQGLQFLIQYYNGEERAKGNILERFSAQQFPDLHSELNLSSLELGDSALYFCASSPYKPLIPLAKNIQYFGAGTRLSVL.